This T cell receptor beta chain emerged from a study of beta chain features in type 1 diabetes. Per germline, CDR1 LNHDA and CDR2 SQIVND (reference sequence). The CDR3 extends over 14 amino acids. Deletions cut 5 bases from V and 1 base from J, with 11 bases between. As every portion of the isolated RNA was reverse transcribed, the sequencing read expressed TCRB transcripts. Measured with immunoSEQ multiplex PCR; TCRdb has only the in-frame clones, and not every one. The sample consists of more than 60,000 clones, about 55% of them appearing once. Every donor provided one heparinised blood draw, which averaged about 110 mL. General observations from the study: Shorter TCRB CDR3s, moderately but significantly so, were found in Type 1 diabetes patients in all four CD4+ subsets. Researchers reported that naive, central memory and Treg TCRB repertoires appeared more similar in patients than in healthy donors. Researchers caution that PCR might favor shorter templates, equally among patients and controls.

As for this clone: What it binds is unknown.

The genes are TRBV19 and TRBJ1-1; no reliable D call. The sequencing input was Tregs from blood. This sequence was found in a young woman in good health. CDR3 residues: CASSPGWGNTEAFF. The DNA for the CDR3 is TGTGCCAGTAGTCCGGGATGGGGGAACACTGAAGCTTTCTTT.